The source of this T cell receptor (beta chain) is a study of T cell responses to AZD1222 COVID-19 vaccine. Profiled with immunoSEQ multiplex PCR; TCRdb holds only in-frame clones, not every one. Among about 160,000 clones, roughly 90% were seen once, and the ten largest hold more than 5%. Comment on this clone: Its antigen is undetermined.

General observations from the study: Reports indicate that nearly half of spike-specific TCRs are directed at unmutated variant regions. White British donors predominated, females outnumbered males, and clonal diversity was possibly underestimated.

Per germline, CDR1 LNHDA and CDR2 SQIVND (reference sequence). The CDR3 totals 15 residues. V was clipped by 10 bases and J by 1 base, with 20 bases between them. The chain employs TRBV19 and TRBJ2-7; D is possibly TRBD2 (6 bases). The receptor comes from an adult in good health. The input for sequencing was peripheral blood, taken on day 0 of AZD1222 vaccination. The CDR3 DNA follows: TGTGCCACTACCCCTCAAGGAGGGGAATCCTACGAGCAGTACTTC. Protein: CATTPQGGESYEQYF.